The rows below give T cell receptor beta chains drawn from one sample of a study of PD-1 blockade in classical Hodgkin lymphoma. This table comes from immunoSEQ multiplex PCR, and its TCRdb copy is limited to in-frame clones, with some not included. This repertoire shows approximately 9,800 clones, 74% found once; its top ten account for 3.5% to 5%. The sequences come from CD4+ T cells from blood, collected at baseline. These receptors were collected from a human donor with classical Hodgkin lymphoma. Each CDR3 is given with its conserved first and last residue. Each record gives: V gene, D gene, clone size, J gene, CDR3 DNA, CDR3 protein. The D gene is left open where the match is weak. Clone size, where shown, is once, few, many, or a class for clones that have expanded.

>TRBV19|NA|NA|TRBJ2-1
TGTGCCAGTAGTATAGTCGGGAGACACGAGCAGTTCTTC
CASSIVGRHEQFF
>TRBV6-5|NA|NA|TRBJ1-4
TGTGCCAGCAGAAGCCTGGGACGGCTGAATGAAAAACTGTTTTTT
CASRSLGRLNEKLFF
>TRBV19|TRBD1|NA|TRBJ1-4
TGTGCCAGTAGTCCAGGACAGGCCATGGCTAATGAAAAACTGTTTTTT
CASSPGQAMANEKLFF
>TRBV2|NA|few|TRBJ2-7
TGTGCCAGCAGTGAATTCTTTGTAGGGGCCGAGCAGTACTTC
CASSEFFVGAEQYF
>TRBV5-1|NA|NA|TRBJ1-2
TGCGCCAGCAGCTTGGACCTCGGGGGCGCGTATGGCTACACCTTC
CASSLDLGGAYGYTF
>TRBV6-1|NA|NA|TRBJ2-5
TGTGCCAGCAATCAGGGGAGGGAGACCCAGTACTTC
CASNQGRETQYF
>TRBV28|TRBD1|once|TRBJ1-6
TGTGCCAGCATCTCAGGGCAGGGGGCGACCTATAATTCACCCCTCCACTTT
CASISGQGATYNSPLHF
>TRBV6-1|NA|few|TRBJ2-5
TGTGCCAGCAGTGTAGGTGGGCGAGAGACCCAGTACTTC
CASSVGGRETQYF
>TRBV28|NA|NA|TRBJ2-7
TGTGCCAGCACCCCCGGGAGTGGGAGCTCCTACGAGCAGTACTTC
CASTPGSGSSYEQYF
>TRBV6-5|TRBD1|NA|TRBJ2-7
TGTGCCAGCAGTCAGGGACAGGGGGCGCGGGAGCAGTACTTC
CASSQGQGAREQYF
>TRBV19|TRBD1|NA|TRBJ1-5
TGTGCCAGTAGCAAAGCGGACAGGTCAGGAGAGCATTTT
CASSKADRSGEHF
>TRBV2|NA|NA|TRBJ2-7
TGTGCCAGCCATCCGGTGGGGGCGAGCTCCTACGAGCAGTACTTC
CASHPVGASSYEQYF
>TRBV6-5|NA|NA|TRBJ1-2
TGTGCCAGCAGTTCCCAATACCCCCACCGGGGAGGCTACACCTTC
CASSSQYPHRGGYTF
>TRBV14|NA|NA|TRBJ2-5
TGTGCCAGCAGCCAATTTGAAGGAGGGCGTCGCGAGACCCAGTACTTC
CASSQFEGGRRETQYF
>TRBV25-1|TRBD1|NA|TRBJ1-6
TGTGCCAGCGGCCGCGGGACAGGGAGTAATTCACCCCTCCACTTT
CASGRGTGSNSPLHF
>TRBV15|NA|NA|TRBJ1-5
TGTGCCACCAGCAGAGAGTGGAAGAATAGCAATCAGCCCCAGCATTTT
CATSREWKNSNQPQHF